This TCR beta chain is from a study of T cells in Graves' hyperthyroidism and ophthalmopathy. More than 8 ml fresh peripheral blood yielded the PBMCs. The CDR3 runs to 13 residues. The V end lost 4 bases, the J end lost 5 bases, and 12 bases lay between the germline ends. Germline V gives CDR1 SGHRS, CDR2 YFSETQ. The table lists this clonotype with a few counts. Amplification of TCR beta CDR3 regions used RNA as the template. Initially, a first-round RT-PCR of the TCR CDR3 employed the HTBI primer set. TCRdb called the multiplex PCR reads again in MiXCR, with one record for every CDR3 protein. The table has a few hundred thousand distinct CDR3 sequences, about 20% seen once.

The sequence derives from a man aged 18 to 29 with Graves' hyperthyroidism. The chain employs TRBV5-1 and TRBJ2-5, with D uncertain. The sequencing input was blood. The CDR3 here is CASSLGSVETQYF. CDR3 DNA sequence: TGCGCCAGCAGCCTAGGATCTGTCGAGACCCAGTACTTC.